The TCR beta chain under discussion was sequenced for a study of T cells after yellow fever vaccination. Study-wide points: The secondary T-cell response peaked on day 5, not day 15, but was weaker. Clonotypes shared by both compartments, CD4 and CD8, made up a small share.

A note on this clonotype: Its specificity is not known.

TCRdb itself ran the 5' RACE reads through MiXCR, one entry per CDR3 protein. This table holds under 200,000 distinct CDR3 sequences, more than 9.5% found once. The specimen was CD8+ T cells sorted from PBMCs, collected 15 days after the yellow fever booster vaccination. This TCR was recovered from a man between 18 and 29 years old who received the YFV17D yellow fever vaccine.

The CDR3: CASSPGELIEAFF. In DNA, the CDR3 is TGTGCCAGCAGCCCCGGAGAGCTCATTGAAGCTTTCTTT. This chain links TRBV3-1 with TRBJ1-1; unclear D gene. CDR3 size: 13 residues. Trimming removed 4 bases from V and 7 bases from J, with 13 bases in between. The germline V gene has CDR1 LGHDT and CDR2 YNNKEL (reference sequence).